This TCR beta chain derives from a study of blood T cells in healthy people across ages. The authors ran a second PCR of about 7 to 11 cycles using a sample-barcoded 5' primer and a J-beta primer mix. TCRdb reanalysed the 5' RACE reads using MiXCR and keeps one entry per CDR3 protein. Among about 760,000 distinct CDR3 sequences, around 25% were seen once, and the ten largest hold more than 8.5%. This CDR3 comprises 10 residues. The V and J ends lost 9 bases and 7 bases, in that order; junction bases with no gene match: 1. In each sample, at least 7 million PBMCs were isolated. This same sample was also part of a study on T cells of mothers and their children. Per that paper: For each mother, over 8 million TCR beta CDR3 reads were obtained, and for each child, some 3.1 million. Biologically related mothers and children overlapped slightly more than unrelated pairs, a non-significant difference.

The TCR comes from a boy younger than 18 in good health. Sequenced: blood. The chain joins TRBV12-3 or TRBV12-4 to TRBJ1-1; TRBD1 aligns across 8 bases. In nucleotides, the CDR3 is TGTGCCAGTGGGACAGGTGAAGCTTTCTTT. Protein product: CASGTGEAFF.